A single T cell receptor (beta chain) is shown here with its context. As yet, its antigen is unknown. CDR3 size: 16 residues. Germline V gene lookup returns CDR1 ENHRY and CDR2 SYGVKD. This record belongs to a study of cytomegalovirus exposure and HLA in healthy donors. Broader study findings: An observed cluster of highly shared sequence variants was recorded as a likely sequencing artifact. Using a false discovery rate of 0.05, a later analysis showed that fewer than 20,000 TCR beta sequences were associated with HLA alleles. In an earlier analysis, about 87% or about 30%: the productive usage of most TCR beta V segments.

Primers included in the PCR were 60 Vbeta and 13 Jbeta primers. The table came from immunoSEQ multiplex PCR; TCRdb's copy has only in-frame clones and leaves some out. Among 97,000 or so clones listed, roughly 80% were seen once. The sequence derives from a man aged 35-49 years in good health and CMV-seronegative. The source material was PBMCs. The chain has TRBV10-3 and TRBJ1-3, with 10 bases identical to TRBD1. The J call could be wrong; TRBJ2-2 is a better fit for the DNA end. The CDR3 DNA reads TGTGCCATCAGCACCCCCGTCGGGACAGGGGTGGGGGAGCTGTTTTTT. Translated: CAISTPVGTGVGELFF.